This T cell receptor (beta chain) was captured in a study of untreated major depressive disorder. The germline V and J ends were trimmed by 7 bases and 4 bases, with 13 bases remaining between them. CDR1 and CDR2 (germline): LNHDA, SQIVND (reference sequence). The CDR3 loop spans 14 amino acids. The method was immunoSEQ multiplex PCR; TCRdb's version includes in-frame clones alone and lacks a portion of them. The repertoire includes just over 20,000 clones, 80% to 90% of them detected once, and 5.1% sits in the top ten. The chain uses TRBV19 and TRBJ1-4; D possibly corresponds to TRBD1 (6 bases). Sequenced: CD4+ T cells from PBMCs. This sequence was found in a woman aged 25 to 39 in good health. In nucleotides, the CDR3 is TGTGCCAGTACTTGGGGGGCCGATAATGAAAAACTGTTTTTT. Its protein product is CASTWGADNEKLFF.